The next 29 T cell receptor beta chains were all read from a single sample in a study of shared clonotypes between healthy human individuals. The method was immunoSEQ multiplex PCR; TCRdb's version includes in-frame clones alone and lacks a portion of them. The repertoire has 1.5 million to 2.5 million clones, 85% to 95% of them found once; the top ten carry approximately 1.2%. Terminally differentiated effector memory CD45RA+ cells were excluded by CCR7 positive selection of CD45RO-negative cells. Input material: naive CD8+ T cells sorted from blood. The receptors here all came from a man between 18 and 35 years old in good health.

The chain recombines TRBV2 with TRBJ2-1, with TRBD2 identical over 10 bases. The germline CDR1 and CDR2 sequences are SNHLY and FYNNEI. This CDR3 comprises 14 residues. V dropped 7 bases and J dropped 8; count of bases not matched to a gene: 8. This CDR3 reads CASIQRGGSDEQFF. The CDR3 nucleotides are TGTGCCAGCATCCAGCGGGGGGGCAGCGATGAGCAGTTCTTC.

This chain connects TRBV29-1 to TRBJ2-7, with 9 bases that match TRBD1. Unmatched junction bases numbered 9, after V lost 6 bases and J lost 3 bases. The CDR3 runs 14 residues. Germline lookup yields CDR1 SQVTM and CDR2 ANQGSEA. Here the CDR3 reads CSVDTGTGNYEQYF. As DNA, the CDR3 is TGCAGCGTGGATACCGGGACAGGGAACTACGAGCAGTACTTC.

This CDR3 is CASTLGPSTDTQYF. The CDR3 DNA reads TGTGCCAGCACCCTGGGCCCTAGCACAGATACGCAGTATTTT. The V gene is TRBV6-6, the J gene TRBJ2-3; D is undetermined. Germline values: CDR1 MNHNY, CDR2 SVGAGI (reference sequence). V was shortened by 7 bases and J by 0 bases, with 11 bases between the two germline ends. The CDR3 consists of 14 residues.

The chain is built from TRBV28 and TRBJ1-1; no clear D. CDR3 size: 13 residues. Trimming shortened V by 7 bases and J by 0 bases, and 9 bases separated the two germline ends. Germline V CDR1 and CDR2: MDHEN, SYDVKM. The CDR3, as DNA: TGTGCCAGCACTTTCAGATTGAACACTGAAGCTTTCTTT. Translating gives CASTFRLNTEAFF.

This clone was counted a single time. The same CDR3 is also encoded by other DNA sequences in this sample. CDR3 residues: CASSDPGPEAFF. In nucleotides, the CDR3 is TGTGCCAGCAGTGACCCAGGCCCTGAAGCTTTCTTT. This chain links TRBV2 with TRBJ1-1, with no clear D. CDR3 size: 12 residues. Trimming took 3 bases from V and 6 from J, leaving 8 bases between them. In germline, CDR1 is SNHLY, CDR2 FYNNEI. Drawing the rest from reference TRBV2 and TRBJ1-1, the complete variable domain is EPEVTQTPSHQVTQMGQEVILRCVPISNHLYFYWYRQILGQKVEFLVSFYNNEISEKSEIFDDQFSVERPDGSNFTLKIRSTKLEDSAMYFCASSDPGPEAFFGQGTRLTVV.

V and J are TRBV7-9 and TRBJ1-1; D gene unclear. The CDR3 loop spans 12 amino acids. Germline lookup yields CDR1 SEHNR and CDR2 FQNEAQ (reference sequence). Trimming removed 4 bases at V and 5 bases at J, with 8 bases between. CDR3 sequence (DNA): TGTGCCAGCAGCTCGGCGAGGACTGAAGCTTTCTTT. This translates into CASSSARTEAFF.

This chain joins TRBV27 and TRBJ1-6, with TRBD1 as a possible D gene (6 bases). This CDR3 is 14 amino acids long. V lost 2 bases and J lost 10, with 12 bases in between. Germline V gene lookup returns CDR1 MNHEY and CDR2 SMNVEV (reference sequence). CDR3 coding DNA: TGTGCCAGCAGTTTAGCAGGGGCGGGATCACCCCTCCACTTT. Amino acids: CASSLAGAGSPLHF.

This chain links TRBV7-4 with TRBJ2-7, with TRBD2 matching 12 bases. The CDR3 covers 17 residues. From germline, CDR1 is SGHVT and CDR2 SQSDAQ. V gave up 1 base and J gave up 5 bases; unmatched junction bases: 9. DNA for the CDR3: TGTGCCAGCAGCTTAGGGGCCTCTAGCGGGAGGGCCAACGAGCAGTACTTC. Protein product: CASSLGASSGRANEQYF. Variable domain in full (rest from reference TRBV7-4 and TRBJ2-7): GAGVSQSPRYKVAKRGRDVALRCDSISGHVTLYWYRQTLGQGSEVLTYSQSDAQRDKSGRPSGRFSAERPERSVSTLKIQRTEQGDSAVYLCASSLGASSGRANEQYFGPGTRLTVT.

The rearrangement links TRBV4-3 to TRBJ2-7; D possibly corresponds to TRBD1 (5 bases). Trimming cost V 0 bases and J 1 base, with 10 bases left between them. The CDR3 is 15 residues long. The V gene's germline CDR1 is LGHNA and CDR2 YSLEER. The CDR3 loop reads CASSQDVGQSYEQYF. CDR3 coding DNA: TGCGCCAGCAGCCAAGATGTGGGGCAGTCCTACGAGCAGTACTTC.

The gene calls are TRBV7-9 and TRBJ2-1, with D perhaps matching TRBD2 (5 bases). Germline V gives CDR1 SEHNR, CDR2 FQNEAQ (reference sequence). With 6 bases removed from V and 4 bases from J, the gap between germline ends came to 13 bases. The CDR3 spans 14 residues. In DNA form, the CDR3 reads TGTGCCAGCAGTACTAGTTTATCTTACAATGAGCAGTTCTTC. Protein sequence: CASSTSLSYNEQFF.

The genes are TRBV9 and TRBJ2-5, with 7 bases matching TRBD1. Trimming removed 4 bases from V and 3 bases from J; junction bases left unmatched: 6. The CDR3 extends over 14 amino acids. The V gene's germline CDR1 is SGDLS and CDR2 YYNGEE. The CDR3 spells CASSTRTGEETQYF. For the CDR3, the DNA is TGTGCCAGCAGCACCCGGACAGGAGAAGAGACCCAGTACTTC.

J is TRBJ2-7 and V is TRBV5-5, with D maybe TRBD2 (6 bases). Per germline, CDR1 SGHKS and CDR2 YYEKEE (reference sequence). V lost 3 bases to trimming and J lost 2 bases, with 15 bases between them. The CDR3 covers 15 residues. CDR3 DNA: TGTGCCAGCAGCTCCGGTCGGGGGTTGACCTACGAGCAGTACTTC. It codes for CASSSGRGLTYEQYF.

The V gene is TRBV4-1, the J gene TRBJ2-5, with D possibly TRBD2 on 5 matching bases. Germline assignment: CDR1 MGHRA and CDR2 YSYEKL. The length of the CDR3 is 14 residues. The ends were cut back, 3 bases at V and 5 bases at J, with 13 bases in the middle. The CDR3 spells CASSHRDSDETQYF. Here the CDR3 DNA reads TGCGCCAGCAGCCATAGGGATAGCGACGAGACCCAGTACTTC.

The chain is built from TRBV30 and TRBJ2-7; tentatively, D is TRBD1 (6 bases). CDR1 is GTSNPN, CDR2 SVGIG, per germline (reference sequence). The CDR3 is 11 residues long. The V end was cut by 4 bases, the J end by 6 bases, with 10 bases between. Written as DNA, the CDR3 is TGTGCCTGGACGGACAGTCTCGAGCAGTACTTC. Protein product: CAWTDSLEQYF.

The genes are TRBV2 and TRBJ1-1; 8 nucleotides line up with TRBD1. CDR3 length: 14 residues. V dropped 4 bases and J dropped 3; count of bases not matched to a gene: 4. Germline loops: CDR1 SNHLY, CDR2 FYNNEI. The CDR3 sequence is CASSGTGQHTEAFF. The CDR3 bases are TGTGCCAGCAGTGGGACAGGGCAGCACACTGAAGCTTTCTTT.

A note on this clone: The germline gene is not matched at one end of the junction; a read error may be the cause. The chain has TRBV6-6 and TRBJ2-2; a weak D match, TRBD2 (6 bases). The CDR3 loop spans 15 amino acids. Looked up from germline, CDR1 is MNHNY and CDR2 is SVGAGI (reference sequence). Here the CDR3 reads CAISESRGNTGELFF. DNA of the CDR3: TGTGCCATCAGTGAGTCGCGGGGGAACACCGGGGAGCTGTTTTTT.

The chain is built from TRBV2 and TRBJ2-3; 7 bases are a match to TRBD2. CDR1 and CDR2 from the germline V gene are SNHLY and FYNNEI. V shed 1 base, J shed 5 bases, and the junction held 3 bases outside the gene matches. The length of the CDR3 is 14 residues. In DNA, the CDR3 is TGTGCCAGCAGTGAAGGCGGGGGAAGAGATACGCAGTATTTT. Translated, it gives CASSEGGGRDTQYF.

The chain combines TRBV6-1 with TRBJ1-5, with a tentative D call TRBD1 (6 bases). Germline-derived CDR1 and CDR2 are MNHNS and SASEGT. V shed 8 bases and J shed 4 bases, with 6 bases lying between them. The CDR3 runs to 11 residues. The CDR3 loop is CASQGNQPQHF. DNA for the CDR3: TGTGCCAGCCAGGGGAATCAGCCCCAGCATTTT.

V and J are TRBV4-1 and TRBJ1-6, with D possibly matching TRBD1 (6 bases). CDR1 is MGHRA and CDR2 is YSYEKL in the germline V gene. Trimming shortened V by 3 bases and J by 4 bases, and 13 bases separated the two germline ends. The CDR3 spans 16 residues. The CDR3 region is CASSQTSGTYNSPLHF. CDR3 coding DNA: TGCGCCAGCAGCCAGACCTCCGGGACATATAATTCACCCCTCCACTTT.

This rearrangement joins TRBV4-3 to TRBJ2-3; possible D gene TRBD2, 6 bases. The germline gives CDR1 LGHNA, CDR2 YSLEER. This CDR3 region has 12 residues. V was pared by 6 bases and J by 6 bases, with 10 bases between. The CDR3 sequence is CASRPRGDTQYF. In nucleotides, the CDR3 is TGCGCCAGCAGACCACGGGGGGATACGCAGTATTTT.

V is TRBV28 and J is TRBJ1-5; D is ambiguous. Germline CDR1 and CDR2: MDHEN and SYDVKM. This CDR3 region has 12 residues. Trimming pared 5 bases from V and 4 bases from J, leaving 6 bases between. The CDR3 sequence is CASSGGNQPQHF. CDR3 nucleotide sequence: TGTGCCAGCAGTGGAGGTAATCAGCCCCAGCATTTT.

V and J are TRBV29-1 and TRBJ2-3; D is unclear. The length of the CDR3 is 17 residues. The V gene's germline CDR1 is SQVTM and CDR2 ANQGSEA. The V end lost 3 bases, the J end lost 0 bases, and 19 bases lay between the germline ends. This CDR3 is CSVDQPGRTVSTDTQYF. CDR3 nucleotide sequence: TGCAGCGTTGATCAACCCGGCCGGACGGTTAGCACAGATACGCAGTATTTT.

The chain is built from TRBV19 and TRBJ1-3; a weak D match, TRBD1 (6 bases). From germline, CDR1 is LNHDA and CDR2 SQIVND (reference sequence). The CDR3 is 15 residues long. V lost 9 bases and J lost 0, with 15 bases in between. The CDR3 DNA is TGTGCCAGCCTAAGCACAGGGAGCTCTGGAAACACCATATATTTT. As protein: CASLSTGSSGNTIYF. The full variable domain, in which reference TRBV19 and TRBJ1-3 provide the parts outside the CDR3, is DGGITQSPKYLFRKEGQNVTLSCEQNLNHDAMYWYRQDPGQGLRLIYYSQIVNDFQKGDIAEGYSVSREKKESFPLTVTSAQKNPTAFYLCASLSTGSSGNTIYFGEGSWLTVV.

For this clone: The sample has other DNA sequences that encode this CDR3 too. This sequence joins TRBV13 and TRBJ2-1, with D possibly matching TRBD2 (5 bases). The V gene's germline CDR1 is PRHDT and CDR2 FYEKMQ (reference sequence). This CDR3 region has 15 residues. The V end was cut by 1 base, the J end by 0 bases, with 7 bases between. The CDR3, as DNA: TGTGCCAGCAGCTTAGCGGGGAGCTCCTACAATGAGCAGTTCTTC. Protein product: CASSLAGSSYNEQFF.

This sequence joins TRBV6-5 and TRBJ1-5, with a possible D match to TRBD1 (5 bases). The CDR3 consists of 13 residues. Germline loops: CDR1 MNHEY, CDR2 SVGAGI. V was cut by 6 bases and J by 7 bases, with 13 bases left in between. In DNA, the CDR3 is TGTGCCAGCAGAGTCGAATGGGACCAGCCCCAGCATTTT. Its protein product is CASRVEWDQPQHF.

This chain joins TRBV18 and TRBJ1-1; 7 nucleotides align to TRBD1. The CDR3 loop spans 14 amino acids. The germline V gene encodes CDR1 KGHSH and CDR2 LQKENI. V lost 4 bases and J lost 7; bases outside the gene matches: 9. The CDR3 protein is CASSRLDRPSEAFF. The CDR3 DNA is TGTGCCAGCTCACGACTGGACAGGCCGAGTGAAGCTTTCTTT.

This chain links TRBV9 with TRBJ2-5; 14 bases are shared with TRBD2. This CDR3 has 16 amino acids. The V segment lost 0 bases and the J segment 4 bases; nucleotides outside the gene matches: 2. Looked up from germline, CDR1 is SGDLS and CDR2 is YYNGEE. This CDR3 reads CASSVGGTSGGETQYF. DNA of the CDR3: TGTGCCAGCAGCGTAGGAGGGACTAGCGGGGGAGAGACCCAGTACTTC.

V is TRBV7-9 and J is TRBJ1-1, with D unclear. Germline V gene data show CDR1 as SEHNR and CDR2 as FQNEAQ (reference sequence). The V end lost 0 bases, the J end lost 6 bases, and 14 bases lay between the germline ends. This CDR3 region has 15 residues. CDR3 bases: TGTGCCAGCAGCTTAGCCGATCGGTCGAAGTCTGAAGCTTTCTTT. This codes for CASSLADRSKSEAFF.

The CDR3 here is CASSLEYINEQFF. CDR3 DNA sequence: TGTGCCAGCAGCTTAGAGTACATCAATGAGCAGTTCTTC. The chain combines TRBV7-9 with TRBJ2-1, with D unresolved. V was cut by 1 base and J by 6 bases, with 7 bases left in between. Germline CDR1 reads SEHNR; CDR2 reads FQNEAQ (reference sequence). The CDR3 spans 13 residues.